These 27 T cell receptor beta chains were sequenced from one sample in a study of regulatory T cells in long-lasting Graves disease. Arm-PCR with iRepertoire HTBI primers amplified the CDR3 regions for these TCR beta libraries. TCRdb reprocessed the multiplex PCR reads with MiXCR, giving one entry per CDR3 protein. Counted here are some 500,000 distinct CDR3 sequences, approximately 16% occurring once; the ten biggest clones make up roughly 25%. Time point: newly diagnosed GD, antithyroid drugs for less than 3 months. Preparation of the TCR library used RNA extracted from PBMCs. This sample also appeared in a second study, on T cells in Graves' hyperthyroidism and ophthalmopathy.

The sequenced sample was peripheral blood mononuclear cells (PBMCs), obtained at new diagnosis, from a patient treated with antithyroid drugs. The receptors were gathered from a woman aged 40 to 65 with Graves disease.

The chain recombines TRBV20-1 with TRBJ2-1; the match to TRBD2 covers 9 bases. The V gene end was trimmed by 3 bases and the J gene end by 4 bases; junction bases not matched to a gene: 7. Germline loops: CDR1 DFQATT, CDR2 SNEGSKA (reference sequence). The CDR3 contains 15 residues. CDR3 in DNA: TGCAGTGCTAGCCCCAGCGGGGGGCATTACAATGAGCAGTTCTTC. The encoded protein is CSASPSGGHYNEQFF.

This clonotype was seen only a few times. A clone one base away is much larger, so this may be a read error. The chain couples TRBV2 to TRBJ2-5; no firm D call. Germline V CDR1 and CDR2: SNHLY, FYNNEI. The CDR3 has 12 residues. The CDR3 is CASSEGMETRYF. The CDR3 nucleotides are TGTGCCAGCAGTGAAGGAATGGAGACCCGGTACTTC.

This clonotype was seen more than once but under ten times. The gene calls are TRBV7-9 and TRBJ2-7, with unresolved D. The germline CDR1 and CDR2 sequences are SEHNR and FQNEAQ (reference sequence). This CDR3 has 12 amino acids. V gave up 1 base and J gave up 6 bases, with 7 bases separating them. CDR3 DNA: TGTGCCAGCAGCTTAGGGGTCACCGAGCAGTACTTC. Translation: CASSLGVTEQYF.

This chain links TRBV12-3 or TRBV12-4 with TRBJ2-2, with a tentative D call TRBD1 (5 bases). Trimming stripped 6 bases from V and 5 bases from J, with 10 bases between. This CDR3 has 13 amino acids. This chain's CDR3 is CASSQGVTGELFF. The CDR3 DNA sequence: TGTGCCAGCAGCCAAGGGGTTACCGGGGAGCTGTTTTTT.

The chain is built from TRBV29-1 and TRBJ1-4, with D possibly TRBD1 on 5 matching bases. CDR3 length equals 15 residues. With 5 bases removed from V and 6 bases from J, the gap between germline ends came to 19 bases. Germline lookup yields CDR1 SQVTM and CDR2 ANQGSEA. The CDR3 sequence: CSVSGTEKLDEKLFF. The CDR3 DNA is TGCAGCGTTTCCGGGACGGAGAAATTGGATGAAAAACTGTTTTTT.

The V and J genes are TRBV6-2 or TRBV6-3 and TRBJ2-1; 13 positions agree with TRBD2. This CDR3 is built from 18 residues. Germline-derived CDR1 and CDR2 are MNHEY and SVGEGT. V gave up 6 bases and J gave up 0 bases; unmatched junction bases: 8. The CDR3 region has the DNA TGTGCCAGCAGCTCCGGGACTAGCGGGGTAAGCTCCTACAATGAGCAGTTCTTC. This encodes CASSSGTSGVSSYNEQFF.

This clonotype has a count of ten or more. CDR3 residues: CASSVPRTSGAYEQYF. The CDR3 DNA is TGTGCCAGCAGTGTCCCCAGGACTAGCGGGGCCTACGAGCAGTACTTC. The V gene is TRBV2, the J gene TRBJ2-7; TRBD2 agrees at 12 bases. Germline V lookup: CDR1 SNHLY, CDR2 FYNNEI. The CDR3 is 16 residues long. With 4 bases clipped from V and 2 bases from J, the junction kept 6 bases outside the gene matches.

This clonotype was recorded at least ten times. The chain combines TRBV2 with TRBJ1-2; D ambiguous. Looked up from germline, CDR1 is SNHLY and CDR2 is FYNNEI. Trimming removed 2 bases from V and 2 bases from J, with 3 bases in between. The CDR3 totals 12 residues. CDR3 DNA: TGTGCCAGCAGTGAAATGAACTATGGCTACACCTTC. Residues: CASSEMNYGYTF. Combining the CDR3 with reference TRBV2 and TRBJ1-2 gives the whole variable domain EPEVTQTPSHQVTQMGQEVILRCVPISNHLYFYWYRQILGQKVEFLVSFYNNEISEKSEIFDDQFSVERPDGSNFTLKIRSTKLEDSAMYFCASSEMNYGYTFGSGTRLTVV.

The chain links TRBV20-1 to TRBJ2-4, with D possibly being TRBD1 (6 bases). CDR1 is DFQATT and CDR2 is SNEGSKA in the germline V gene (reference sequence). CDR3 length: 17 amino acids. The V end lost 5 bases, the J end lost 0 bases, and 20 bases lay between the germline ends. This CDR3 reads CSAARRTAQLAKNIQYF. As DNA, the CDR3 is TGCAGTGCTGCCCGTCGGACAGCCCAACTAGCCAAAAACATTCAGTACTTC.

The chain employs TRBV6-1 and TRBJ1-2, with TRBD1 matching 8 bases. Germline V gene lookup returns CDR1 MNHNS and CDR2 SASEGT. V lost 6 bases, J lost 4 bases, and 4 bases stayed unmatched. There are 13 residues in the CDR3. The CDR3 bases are TGTGCCAGCAGGGACAGGGAGGGCTATGGCTACACCTTC. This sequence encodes CASRDREGYGYTF.

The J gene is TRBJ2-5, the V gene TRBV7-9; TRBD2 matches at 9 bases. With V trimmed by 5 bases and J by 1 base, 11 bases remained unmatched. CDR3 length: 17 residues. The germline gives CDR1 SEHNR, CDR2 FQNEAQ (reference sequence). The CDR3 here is CASSPRVAGVFQETQYF. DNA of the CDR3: TGTGCCAGCAGCCCAAGGGTAGCGGGGGTATTCCAAGAGACCCAGTACTTC.

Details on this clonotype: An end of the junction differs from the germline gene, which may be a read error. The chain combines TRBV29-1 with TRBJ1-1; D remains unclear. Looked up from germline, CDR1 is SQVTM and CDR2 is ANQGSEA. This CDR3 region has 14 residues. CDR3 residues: CSVAESYSNTEASF. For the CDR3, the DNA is TGCAGCGTCGCCGAGAGCTACTCGAACACTGAAGCTTCCTTT.

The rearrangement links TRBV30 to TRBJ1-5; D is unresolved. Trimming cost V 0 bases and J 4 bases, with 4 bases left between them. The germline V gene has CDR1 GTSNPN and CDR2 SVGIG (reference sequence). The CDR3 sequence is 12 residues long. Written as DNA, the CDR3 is TGTGCCTGGAGTGTAGTTAATCAGCCCCAGCATTTT. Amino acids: CAWSVVNQPQHF.

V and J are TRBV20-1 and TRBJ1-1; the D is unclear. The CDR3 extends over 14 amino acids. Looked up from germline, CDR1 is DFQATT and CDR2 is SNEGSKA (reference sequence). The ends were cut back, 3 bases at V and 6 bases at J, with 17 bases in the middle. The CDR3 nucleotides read TGCAGTGCTAGTACCGGACCCCTGGCGGCTGAAGCTTTCTTT. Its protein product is CSASTGPLAAEAFF.

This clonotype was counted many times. The CDR3 region has the DNA TGTGCCAGCAGTGAAGCGTACGGGACCCTCGGAAACACCATATATTTT. This codes for CASSEAYGTLGNTIYF. The V and J genes are TRBV2 and TRBJ1-3; tentatively, D is TRBD1 (5 bases). Germline CDR1 reads SNHLY; CDR2 reads FYNNEI. Trimming took off 0 bases at V and 4 bases at J, with 13 bases between the two ends. The CDR3 loop spans 16 amino acids.

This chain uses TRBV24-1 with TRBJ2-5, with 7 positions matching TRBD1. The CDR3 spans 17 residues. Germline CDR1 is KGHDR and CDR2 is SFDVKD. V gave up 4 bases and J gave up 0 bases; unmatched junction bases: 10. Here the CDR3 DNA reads TGTGCCACCAGTGAGAAGGGGGCCATAATTAACCAAGAGACCCAGTACTTC. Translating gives CATSEKGAIINQETQYF.

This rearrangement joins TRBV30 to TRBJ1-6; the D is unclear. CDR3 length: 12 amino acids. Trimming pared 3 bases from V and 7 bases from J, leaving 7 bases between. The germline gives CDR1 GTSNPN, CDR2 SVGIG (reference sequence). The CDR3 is CAWRVGNSPLHF. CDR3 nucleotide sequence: TGTGCCTGGAGAGTCGGGAATTCACCCCTCCACTTT. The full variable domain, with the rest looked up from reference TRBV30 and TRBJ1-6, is SQTIHQWPATLVQPVGSPLSLECTVEGTSNPNLYWYRQAAGRGLQLLFYSVGIGQISSEVPQNLSASRPQDRQFILSSKKLLLSDSGFYLCAWRVGNSPLHFGNGTRLTVT.

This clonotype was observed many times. CDR3 region: CASSLKAIQYF. In DNA, the CDR3 is TGTGCCAGCAGTTTGAAGGCCATCCAGTACTTC. This chain uses TRBV12-3 or TRBV12-4 with TRBJ2-7; D gene uncertain. The CDR3 runs 11 residues. Between the trimmed V and J ends, which lost 3 bases and 10 bases, there was a span of 10 bases.

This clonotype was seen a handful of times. The chain's CDR3 is CASNQAAGYTF. As DNA, the CDR3 is TGTGCCAGCAATCAAGCGGCTGGCTACACCTTC. The chain carries TRBV12-3 or TRBV12-4 and TRBJ1-2; D not resolved. V was pared by 7 bases and J by 7 bases, with 10 bases between. The CDR3 totals 11 residues.

The CDR3 here is CASSPGTGNLGGTQYF. For the CDR3, the DNA is TGTGCCAGCAGCCCTGGGACAGGGAATCTAGGAGGGACCCAGTACTTC. The genes are TRBV7-9 and TRBJ2-5, with 9 bases fitting TRBD1. V was clipped by 5 bases and J by 7 bases; unmatched bases: 14. CDR1 SEHNR and CDR2 FQNEAQ come from the germline V gene (reference sequence). This CDR3 contains 16 residues.

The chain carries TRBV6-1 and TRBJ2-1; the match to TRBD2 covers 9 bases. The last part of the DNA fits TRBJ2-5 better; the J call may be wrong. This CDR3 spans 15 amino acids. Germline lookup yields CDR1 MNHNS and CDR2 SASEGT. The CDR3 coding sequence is TGTGCCAGCAGCCTAACTGCGGGGGGGCTAGAGACCCAGTACTTC. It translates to CASSLTAGGLETQYF.

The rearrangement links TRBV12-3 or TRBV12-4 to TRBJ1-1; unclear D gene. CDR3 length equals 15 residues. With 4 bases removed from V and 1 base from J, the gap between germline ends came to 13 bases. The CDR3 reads CASSSIGSWNTEAFF. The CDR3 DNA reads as TGTGCCAGCAGTTCCATCGGCAGCTGGAACACTGAAGCTTTCTTT.

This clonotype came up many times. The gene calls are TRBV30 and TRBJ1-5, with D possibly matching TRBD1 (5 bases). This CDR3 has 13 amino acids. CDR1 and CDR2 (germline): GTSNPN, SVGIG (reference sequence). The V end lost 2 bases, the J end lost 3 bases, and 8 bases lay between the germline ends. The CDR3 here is CAWSRGDNQPQHF. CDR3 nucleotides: TGTGCCTGGAGTAGAGGGGACAATCAGCCCCAGCATTTT.

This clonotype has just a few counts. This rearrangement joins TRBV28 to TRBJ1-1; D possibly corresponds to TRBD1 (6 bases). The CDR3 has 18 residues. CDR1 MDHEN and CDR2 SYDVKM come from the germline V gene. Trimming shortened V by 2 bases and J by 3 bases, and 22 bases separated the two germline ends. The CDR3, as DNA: TGTGCCAGCAGTTTACCATGGGGGGGGGGGCAATCGGACACTGAAGCTTTCTTT. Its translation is CASSLPWGGGQSDTEAFF.

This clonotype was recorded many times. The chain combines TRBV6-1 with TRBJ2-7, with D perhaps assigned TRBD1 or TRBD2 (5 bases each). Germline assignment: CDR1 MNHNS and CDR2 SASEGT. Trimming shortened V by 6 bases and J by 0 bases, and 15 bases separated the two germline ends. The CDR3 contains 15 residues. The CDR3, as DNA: TGTGCCAGCAGCTATCCTAAGGGGAGCTCCTACGAGCAGTACTTC. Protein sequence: CASSYPKGSSYEQYF.

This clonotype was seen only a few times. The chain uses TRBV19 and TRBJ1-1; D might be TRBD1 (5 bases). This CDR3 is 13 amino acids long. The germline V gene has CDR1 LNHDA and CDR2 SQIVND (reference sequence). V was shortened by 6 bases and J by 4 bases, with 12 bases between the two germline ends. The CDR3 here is CASSRRGVTEAFF. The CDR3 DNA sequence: TGTGCCAGTAGCCGGAGGGGTGTCACTGAAGCTTTCTTT.

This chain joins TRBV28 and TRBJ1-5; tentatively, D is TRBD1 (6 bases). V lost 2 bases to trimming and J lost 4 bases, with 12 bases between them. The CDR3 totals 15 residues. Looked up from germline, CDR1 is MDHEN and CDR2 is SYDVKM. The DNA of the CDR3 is TGTGCCAGCAGTTTAGCAGGGGAGGCGAATCAGCCCCAGCATTTT. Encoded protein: CASSLAGEANQPQHF.